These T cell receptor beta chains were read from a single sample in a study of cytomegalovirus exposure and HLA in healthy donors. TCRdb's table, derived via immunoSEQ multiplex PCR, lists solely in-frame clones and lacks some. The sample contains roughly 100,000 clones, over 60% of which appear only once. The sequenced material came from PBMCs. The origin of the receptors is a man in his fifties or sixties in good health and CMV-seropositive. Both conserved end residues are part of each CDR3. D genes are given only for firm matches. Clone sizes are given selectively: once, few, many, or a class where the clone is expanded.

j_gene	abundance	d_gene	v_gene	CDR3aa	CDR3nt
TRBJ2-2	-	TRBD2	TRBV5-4	CASSLRAGESTGWFF	TGTGCCAGCAGCTTGAGAGCGGGGGAGTCCACCGGGTGGTTTTTT
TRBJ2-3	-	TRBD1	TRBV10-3	CAISEDRGAQYF	TGTGCCATCAGTGAGGACAGGGGGGCGCAGTATTTT
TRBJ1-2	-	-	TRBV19	CASSRTDYGYTF	TGTGCCAGTAGTAGGACTGACTATGGCTACACCTTC
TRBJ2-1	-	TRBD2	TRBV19	CASRGSGGGEQFF	TGTGCCAGTAGGGGTAGCGGGGGGGGTGAGCAGTTCTTC
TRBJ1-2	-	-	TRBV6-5	CATATPGASYGYTF	TGTGCCACCGCTACACCAGGGGCGTCCTATGGCTACACCTTC
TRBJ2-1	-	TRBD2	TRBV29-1	CSVEWRGGYNEQFF	TGCAGCGTTGAATGGCGGGGGGGGTACAATGAGCAGTTCTTC
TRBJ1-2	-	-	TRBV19	CASSPRGGLYGYTF	TGTGCCAGTAGTCCCCGGGGGGGGCTCTATGGCTACACCTTC
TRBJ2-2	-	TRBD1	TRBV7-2	CASSSNTGDGELFF	TGTGCCAGCAGCTCAAATACAGGGGACGGGGAGCTGTTTTTT
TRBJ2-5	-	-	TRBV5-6	CASSLRVRETQYF	TGTGCCAGCAGCTTGAGAGTCCGGGAGACCCAGTACTTC
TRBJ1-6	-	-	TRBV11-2	CASSFEVTYNSPLHF	TGTGCCAGCAGCTTTGAGGTTACTTATAATTCACCCCTCCACTTT
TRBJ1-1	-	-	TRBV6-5	CASSYSTGMGNTEAFF	TGTGCCAGCAGTTACTCTACAGGGATGGGGAACACTGAAGCTTTCTTT
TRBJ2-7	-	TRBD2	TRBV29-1	CSVAGREWGGYEQYF	TGCAGCGTTGCGGGGAGGGAATGGGGTGGGTACGAGCAGTACTTC
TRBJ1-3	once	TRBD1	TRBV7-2	CASSLGGTGGGNTIYF	TGTGCCAGCAGCTTAGGGGGGACAGGAGGAGGAAACACCATATATTTT
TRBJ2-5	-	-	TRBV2	CASMGGGWTQYF	TGTGCCAGCATGGGAGGGGGGTGGACCCAGTACTTC
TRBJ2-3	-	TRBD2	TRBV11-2	CASSLGPSGGGTQYF	TGTGCCAGCAGCTTAGGCCCTAGCGGGGGGGGTACGCAGTATTTT
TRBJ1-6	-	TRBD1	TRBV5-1	CASSLGDRGNSPLHF	TGCGCCAGCAGCTTGGGGGACAGGGGAAATTCACCCCTCCACTTT
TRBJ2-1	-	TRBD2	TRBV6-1	CASQTSGGYNEQFF	TGTGCCAGCCAAACTAGCGGGGGCTACAATGAGCAGTTCTTC
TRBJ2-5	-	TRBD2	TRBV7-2	CASSLGLAGTETQYF	TGTGCCAGCAGCTTAGGACTAGCGGGGACAGAGACCCAGTACTTC
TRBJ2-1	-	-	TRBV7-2	CASSADIRAYNEQFF	TGTGCCAGCAGCGCTGACATCCGAGCCTACAATGAGCAGTTCTTC